The present T cell receptor beta chain was sequenced within a study of CD8+ T cells in alopecia areata. Study outcomes and limitations: An increase in clonality over normal scalp was evident in lesional scalp, especially alopecia totalis/universalis. Resident alphabeta T-cell populations of normal skin are likewise subject to sequencing in scalp samples.

V was clipped by 4 bases and J by 7 bases; unmatched bases: 7. The CDR3 runs 15 residues. Looked up from germline, CDR1 is SGHRS and CDR2 is YFSETQ. This clone was seen just once. The antigen remains unidentified. As the sequencing template, cDNA was produced by extracting RNA and reverse transcribing it. Repertoires were generated with immunoSEQ multiplex PCR, while TCRdb's copy carries only in-frame clones and drops some. The sample records some 130,000 clones, roughly 54% being singletons. Alopecia areata patients provided lesional scalp punch biopsies and peripheral blood, both collected for the study. PBMCs, the starting material, were the source of sorted CD4+ and CD8+ T cells.

The material sequenced was CD4+ T cells sorted from blood, taken at week 0. The chain combines TRBV5-1 with TRBJ1-3; 11 bases fit TRBD1. The sequence derives from a human donor with alopecia areata. This CDR3 is CASSPRTGGTNTIYF. The CDR3 region has the DNA TGCGCCAGCAGCCCGCGGACAGGGGGCACGAACACCATATATTTT.